This T cell receptor (beta chain) emerged from a study of cytomegalovirus exposure and HLA in healthy donors. Turning to the study itself: Samples from HLA-typed donors yielded 65 million to 85 million unique TCRs in an early data release. Study outcomes and limitations: Earlier analysis looked at TCR beta V segments, and most were productive about 90% or about 30% of the time. The authors later found HLA-associated TCR beta chains more clonally expanded than equally common others. Some TCR beta chains (164 of them) were listed as cytomegalovirus-associated.

The table lists this clone with a few counts. Antigen specificity is unknown. Researchers ran the PCR with 60 Vbeta and 13 Jbeta primers. Libraries were prepared by immunoSEQ multiplex PCR; TCRdb keeps only in-frame clonotypes and omits some of them. Here the sample spans some 130,000 clones, around 83% being singletons. The receptor's source is a girl between 2 and 10 years old in good health and CMV-seronegative. Sequenced: PBMCs.

The CDR3 spells CASSLEGTGATDTQYF. DNA of the CDR3: TGCGCCAGCAGCTTGGAGGGGACAGGGGCCACAGATACGCAGTATTTT. The chain is built from TRBV5-1 and TRBJ2-3, with 10 bases identical to TRBD1. The length of the CDR3 is 16 residues. Germline values: CDR1 SGHRS, CDR2 YFSETQ. V dropped 0 bases and J dropped 2; count of bases not matched to a gene: 3.